This T cell receptor beta chain derives from a study of blood T cells in healthy people across ages. This clonotype has ten or more counts. A second PCR of roughly 6 to 12 cycles used a sample-barcoded 5' primer and a J-beta primer mix. MiXCR, run by TCRdb on the 5' RACE reads, gives a single entry per CDR3 protein. The sample lists some 930,000 distinct CDR3 sequences; 29% were seen once. This same sample was also part of a study on T cells of mothers and their children.

The sequence derives from a woman aged 40 to 55 in good health. The specimen sequenced was blood.

The CDR3 DNA sequence: TGCAGTGCTGGGATCACAGGGTTAACAGGCGAGCAGTACTTC. Its translation: CSAGITGLTGEQYF. This rearrangement joins TRBV20-1 to TRBJ2-7; maybe TRBD1 (6 bases). V lost 5 bases and J lost 6, with 20 bases in between. Per germline, CDR1 DFQATT and CDR2 SNEGSKA (reference sequence). This CDR3 region has 14 residues.